These T cell receptor beta chains were read from a single sample in a study of T-cell reconstitution after alpha-beta-depleted transplantation in children. TCRdb called the PCR reads again in MiXCR, with one record for every CDR3 protein. The sample holds fewer than 150,000 distinct CDR3 sequences, more than 9.5% seen once. The sample was PBMCs, mostly from graft donor cells, taken 180 days after TCRalphabeta/CD19-depleted stem cell transplant. The receptors were sampled from a girl less than two years old who had a stem cell transplant for combined immunodeficiency, so the T cells may come from the graft donor. CDR3s include the opening cysteine and the closing phenylalanine or tryptophan. The order of the fields is clone size, D gene, J gene, CDR3 length, V gene, CDR3 protein, CDR3 DNA. A D gene is named only where the DNA matches it firmly. Size values are once, few and many counts, or a class for expanded clones, and some rows have none.

few,NA,TRBJ1-1,13,TRBV28,CASSSTVKVEAFF,TGTGCCAGCAGTTCGACAGTGAAGGTCGAAGCTTTCTTT
NA,NA,TRBJ2-7,13,TRBV7-2,CASSPGLHYEQYF,TGTGCCAGCAGCCCGGGCCTCCACTACGAGCAGTACTTC
NA,NA,TRBJ2-7,13,TRBV7-9,CASKKGGFYEQYF,TGTGCCAGCAAAAAGGGGGGATTCTACGAGCAGTACTTC
NA,NA,TRBJ2-1,15,TRBV12-3/TRBV12-4,CASSRGRSSYNEQFF,TGTGCCAGCAGTCGGGGACGGAGCTCCTACAATGAGCAGTTCTTC
NA,TRBD1,TRBJ2-5,13,TRBV12-3/TRBV12-4,CASSYHRGKTQYF,TGTGCCAGCAGTTACCACAGGGGGAAGACCCAGTACTTC
NA,TRBD1,TRBJ2-2,16,TRBV5-4,CASRFPGQLSTGELFF,TGTGCCAGCAGATTCCCGGGACAGCTCTCCACCGGGGAGCTGTTTTTT
many,TRBD1,TRBJ1-2,12,TRBV28,CASSSTGKGYTF,TGTGCCAGCAGTTCGACAGGGAAAGGCTACACCTTC
NA,NA,TRBJ2-7,14,TRBV20-1,CSAPSRTDHYEQYF,TGCAGTGCCCCCAGTCGGACTGACCACTACGAGCAGTACTTC
many,NA,TRBJ1-2,12,TRBV12-3/TRBV12-4,CATGWRNYGYTF,TGTGCCACCGGGTGGAGAAACTATGGCTACACCTTC
NA,TRBD2,TRBJ2-1,16,TRBV5-1,CASSSQRGSSYNEQFF,TGCGCCAGCAGCTCCCAGCGGGGGAGCTCCTACAATGAGCAGTTCTTC
many,TRBD2,TRBJ2-7,14,TRBV20-1,CSARPGTSGGWQYF,TGCAGTGCTAGGCCCGGGACTAGCGGGGGCTGGCAGTACTTC